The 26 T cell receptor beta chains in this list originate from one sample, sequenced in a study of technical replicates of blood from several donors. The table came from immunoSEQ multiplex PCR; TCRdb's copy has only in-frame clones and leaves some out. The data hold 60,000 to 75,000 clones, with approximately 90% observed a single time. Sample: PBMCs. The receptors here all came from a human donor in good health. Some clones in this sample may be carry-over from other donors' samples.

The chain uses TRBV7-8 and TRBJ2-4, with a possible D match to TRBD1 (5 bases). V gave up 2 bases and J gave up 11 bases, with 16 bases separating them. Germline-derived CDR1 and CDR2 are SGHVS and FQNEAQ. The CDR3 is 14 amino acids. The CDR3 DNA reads TGTGCCAGCAGCTTATCTTGGGGCACAGGAGTTCAGTACTTC. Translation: CASSLSWGTGVQYF.

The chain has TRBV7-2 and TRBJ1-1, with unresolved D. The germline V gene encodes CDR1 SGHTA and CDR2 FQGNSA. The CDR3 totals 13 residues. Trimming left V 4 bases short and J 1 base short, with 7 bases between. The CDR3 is CASSWNRNTEAFF. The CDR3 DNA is TGTGCCAGCAGCTGGAACAGGAACACTGAAGCTTTCTTT.

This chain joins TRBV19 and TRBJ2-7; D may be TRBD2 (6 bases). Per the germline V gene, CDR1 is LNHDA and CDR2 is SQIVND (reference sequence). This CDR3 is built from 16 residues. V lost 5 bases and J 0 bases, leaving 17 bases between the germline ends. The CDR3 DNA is TGTGCCAGTAGTGCCCTATCGGGCGGGGCCTCCTACGAGCAGTACTTC. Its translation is CASSALSGGASYEQYF.

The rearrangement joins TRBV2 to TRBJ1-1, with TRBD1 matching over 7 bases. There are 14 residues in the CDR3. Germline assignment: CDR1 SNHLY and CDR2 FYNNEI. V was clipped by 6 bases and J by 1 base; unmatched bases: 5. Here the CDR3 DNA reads TGTGCCAGCAGGGAGGGACAGACGAACACTGAAGCTTTCTTT. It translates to CASREGQTNTEAFF.

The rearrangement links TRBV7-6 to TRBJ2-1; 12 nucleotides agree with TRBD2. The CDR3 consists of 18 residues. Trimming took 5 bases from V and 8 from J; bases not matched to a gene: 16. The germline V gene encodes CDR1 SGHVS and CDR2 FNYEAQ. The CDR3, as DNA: TGTGCCAGCAGCCCGAAGGGGCTGCTAGCGGGGGGGCCGGATGAGCAGTTCTTC. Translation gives CASSPKGLLAGGPDEQFF. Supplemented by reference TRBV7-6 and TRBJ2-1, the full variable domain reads GAGVSQSPRYKVTKRGQDVALRCDPISGHVSLYWYRQALGQGPEFLTYFNYEAQQDKSGLPNDRFSAERPEGSISTLTIQRTEQRDSAMYRCASSPKGLLAGGPDEQFFGPGTRLTVL.

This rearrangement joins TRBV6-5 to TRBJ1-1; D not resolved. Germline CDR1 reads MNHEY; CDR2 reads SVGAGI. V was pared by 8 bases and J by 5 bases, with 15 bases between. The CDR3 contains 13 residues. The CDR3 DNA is TGTGCCAGCTTATCAATCAGGAGGACTGAAGCTTTCTTT. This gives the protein CASLSIRRTEAFF.

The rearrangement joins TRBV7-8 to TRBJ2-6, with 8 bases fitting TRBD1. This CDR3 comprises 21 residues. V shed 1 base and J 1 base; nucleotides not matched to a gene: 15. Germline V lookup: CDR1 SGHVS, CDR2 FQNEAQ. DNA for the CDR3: TGTGCCAGCAGCTTAGGGGCAGGGGGCCTTCGTCGATTTTCTGGGGCCAACGTCCTGACTTTC. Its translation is CASSLGAGGLRRFSGANVLTF.

The CDR3 DNA reads TGTGCCAGCAGCGTCGGGGGTAGCGGGAGTGAGACCCAGTACTTC. The encoded protein is CASSVGGSGSETQYF. The chain combines TRBV9 with TRBJ2-5; 9 nucleotides line up with TRBD2. J lost 5 bases, V lost 2 bases, and 7 bases had no gene match. CDR1 and CDR2 from the germline V gene are SGDLS and YYNGEE. The CDR3 has 15 amino acids.

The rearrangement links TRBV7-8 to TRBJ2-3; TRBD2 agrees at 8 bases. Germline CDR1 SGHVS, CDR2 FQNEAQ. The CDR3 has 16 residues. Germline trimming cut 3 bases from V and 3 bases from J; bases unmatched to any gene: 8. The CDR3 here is CASSFSSGGPTDTQYF. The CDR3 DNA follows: TGTGCCAGCAGCTTTAGCAGCGGGGGTCCAACAGATACGCAGTATTTT.

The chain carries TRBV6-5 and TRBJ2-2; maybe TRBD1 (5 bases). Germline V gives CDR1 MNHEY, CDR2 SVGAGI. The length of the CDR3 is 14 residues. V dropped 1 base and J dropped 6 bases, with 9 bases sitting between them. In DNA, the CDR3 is TGTGCCAGCAGTTACTTCGCAGGGCCCGGGGAGCTGTTTTTT. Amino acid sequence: CASSYFAGPGELFF.

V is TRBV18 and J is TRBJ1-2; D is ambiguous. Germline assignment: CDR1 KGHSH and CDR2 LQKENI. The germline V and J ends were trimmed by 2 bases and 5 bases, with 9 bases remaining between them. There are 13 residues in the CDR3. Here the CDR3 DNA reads TGTGCCAGCTCACCAGAGGCGGTTTATGGCTACACCTTC. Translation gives CASSPEAVYGYTF. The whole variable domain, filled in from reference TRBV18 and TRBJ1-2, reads NAGVMQNPRHLVRRRGQEARLRCSPMKGHSHVYWYRQLPEEGLKFMVYLQKENIIDESGMPKERFSAEFPKEGPSILRIQQVVRGDSAAYFCASSPEAVYGYTFGSGTRLTVV.

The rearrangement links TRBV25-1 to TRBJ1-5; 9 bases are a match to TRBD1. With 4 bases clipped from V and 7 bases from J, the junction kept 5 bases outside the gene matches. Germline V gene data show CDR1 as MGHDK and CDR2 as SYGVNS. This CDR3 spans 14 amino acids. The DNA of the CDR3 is TGTGCCAGCAGTGGTGACAGGGGGACCCAGCCCCAGCATTTT. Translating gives CASSGDRGTQPQHF. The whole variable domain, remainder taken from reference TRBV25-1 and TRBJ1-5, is EADIYQTPRYLVIGTGKKITLECSQTMGHDKMYWYQQDPGMELHLIHYSYGVNSTEKGDLSSESTVSRIRTEHFPLTLESARPSHTSQYLCASSGDRGTQPQHFGDGTRLSIL.

In DNA, the CDR3 is TGTGCCAGCAGCTCCTGGACAGGGGTCGATGAGCAGTTCTTC. Protein: CASSSWTGVDEQFF. V gene TRBV7-3 combines with J gene TRBJ2-1; 9 positions agree with TRBD1. V gave up 4 bases and J gave up 8 bases; unmatched junction bases: 6. This CDR3 contains 14 residues. Germline values: CDR1 SGHTA, CDR2 FQGTGA.

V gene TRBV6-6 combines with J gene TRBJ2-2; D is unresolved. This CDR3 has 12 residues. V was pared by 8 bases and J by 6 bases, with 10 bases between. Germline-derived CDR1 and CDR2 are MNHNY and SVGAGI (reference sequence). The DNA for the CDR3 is TGTGCCAGCGGAAACAGAGCCGGGGAGCTGTTTTTT. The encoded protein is CASGNRAGELFF.

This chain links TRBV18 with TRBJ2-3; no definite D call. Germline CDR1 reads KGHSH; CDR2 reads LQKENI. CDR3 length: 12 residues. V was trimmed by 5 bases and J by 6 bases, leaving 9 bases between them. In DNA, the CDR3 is TGTGCCAGCTCATTAGACGGGGATACGCAGTATTTT. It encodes CASSLDGDTQYF.

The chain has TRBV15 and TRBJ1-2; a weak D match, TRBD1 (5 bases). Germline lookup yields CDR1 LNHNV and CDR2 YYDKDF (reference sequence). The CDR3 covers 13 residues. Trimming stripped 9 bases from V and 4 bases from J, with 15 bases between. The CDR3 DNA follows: TGTGCCACACAGAAAGCGGGGGGCTATGGCTACACCTTC. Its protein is CATQKAGGYGYTF.

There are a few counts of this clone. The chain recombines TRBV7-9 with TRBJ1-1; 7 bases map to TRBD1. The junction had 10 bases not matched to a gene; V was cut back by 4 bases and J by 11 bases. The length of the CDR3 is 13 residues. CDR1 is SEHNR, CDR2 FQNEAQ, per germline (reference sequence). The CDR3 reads CASSSGTELWAFF. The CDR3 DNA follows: TGTGCCAGCAGCTCCGGGACAGAACTCTGGGCTTTCTTT.

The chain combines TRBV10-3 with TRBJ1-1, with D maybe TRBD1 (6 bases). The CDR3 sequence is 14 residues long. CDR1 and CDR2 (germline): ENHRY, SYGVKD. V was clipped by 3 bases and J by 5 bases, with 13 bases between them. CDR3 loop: CAISENTGLTEAFF. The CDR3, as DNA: TGTGCCATCAGTGAAAACACAGGGTTGACTGAAGCTTTCTTT.

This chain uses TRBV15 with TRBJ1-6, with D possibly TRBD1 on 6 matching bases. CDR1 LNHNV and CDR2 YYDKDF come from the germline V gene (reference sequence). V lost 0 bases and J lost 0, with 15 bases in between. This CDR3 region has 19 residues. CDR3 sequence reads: CATSRDPRGSYSYNSPLHF. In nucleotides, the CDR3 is TGTGCCACCAGCAGAGATCCGAGGGGGTCCTACTCCTATAATTCACCCCTCCACTTT.

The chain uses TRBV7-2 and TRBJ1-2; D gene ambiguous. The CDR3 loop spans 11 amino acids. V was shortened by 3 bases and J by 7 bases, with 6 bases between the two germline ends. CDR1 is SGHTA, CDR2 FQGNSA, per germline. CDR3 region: CASSFGVGYTF. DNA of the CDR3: TGTGCCAGCAGCTTTGGAGTTGGCTACACCTTC.

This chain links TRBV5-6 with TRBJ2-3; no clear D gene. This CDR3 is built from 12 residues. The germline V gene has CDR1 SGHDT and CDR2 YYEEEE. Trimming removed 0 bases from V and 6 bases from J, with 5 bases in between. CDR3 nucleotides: TGTGCCAGCAGCTTGGGTCGGGATACGCAGTATTTT. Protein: CASSLGRDTQYF. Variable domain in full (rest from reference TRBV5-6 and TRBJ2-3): DAGVTQSPTHLIKTRGQQVTLRCSPKSGHDTVSWYQQALGQGPQFIFQYYEEEERQRGNFPDRFSGHQFPNYSSELNVNALLLGDSALYLCASSLGRDTQYFGPGTRLTVL.

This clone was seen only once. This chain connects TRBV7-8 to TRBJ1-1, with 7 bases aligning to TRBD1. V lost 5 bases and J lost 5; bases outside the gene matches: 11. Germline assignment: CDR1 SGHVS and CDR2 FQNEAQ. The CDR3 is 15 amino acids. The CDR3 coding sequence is TGTGCCAGCAGCCCCCCCCTGACAGGGCAAACTGAAGCTTTCTTT. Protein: CASSPPLTGQTEAFF.

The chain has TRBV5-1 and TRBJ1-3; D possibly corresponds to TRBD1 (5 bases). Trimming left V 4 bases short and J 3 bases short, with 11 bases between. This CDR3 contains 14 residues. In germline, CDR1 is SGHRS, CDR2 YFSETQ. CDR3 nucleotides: TGCGCCAGCAGCGCCCAGGGTGATGGAAACACCATATATTTT. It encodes CASSAQGDGNTIYF. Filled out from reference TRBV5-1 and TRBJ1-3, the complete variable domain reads KAGVTQTPRYLIKTRGQQVTLSCSPISGHRSVSWYQQTPGQGLQFLFEYFSETQRNKGNFPGRFSGRQFSNSRSEMNVSTLELGDSALYLCASSAQGDGNTIYFGEGSWLTVV.

CDR3 amino acids: CASSKDCTGTENQPQHF. DNA of the CDR3: TGTGCCAGCAGCAAAGACTGTACCGGGACAGAAAATCAGCCCCAGCATTTT. This sequence joins TRBV21-1 and TRBJ1-5; the table calls TRBD1, which could not be checked here. TRBV21-1 is flagged as a pseudogene. This CDR3 contains 17 residues.

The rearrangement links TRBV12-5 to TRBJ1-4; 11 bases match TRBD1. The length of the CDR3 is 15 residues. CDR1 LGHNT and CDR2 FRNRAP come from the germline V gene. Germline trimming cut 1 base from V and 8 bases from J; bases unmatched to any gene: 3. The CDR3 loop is CASGLGDRGREKLFF. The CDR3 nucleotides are TGTGCTAGTGGTTTGGGGGACAGGGGGAGAGAAAAACTGTTTTTT.

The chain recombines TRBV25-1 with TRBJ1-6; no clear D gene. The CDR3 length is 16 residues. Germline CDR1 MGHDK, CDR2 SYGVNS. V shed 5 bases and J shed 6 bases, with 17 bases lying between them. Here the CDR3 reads CASSRIGLDGNSPLHF. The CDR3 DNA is TGTGCCAGCAGTAGGATCGGCCTAGATGGTAATTCACCCCTCCACTTT.